Each of the 12 T cell receptor beta chains below was sequenced from the same sample in a study of T cell changes during pregnancy in multiple sclerosis. Clones were read by immunoSEQ multiplex PCR, and TCRdb kept only the in-frame ones, dropping some. The sample lists approximately 44,000 clones, around 90% occurring once. The source was CD4+ T cells from peripheral blood mononuclear cells, collected before pregnancy. Every receptor here comes from a female donor with multiple sclerosis, enrolled in a pregnancy study.

The chain carries TRBV12-2 and TRBJ1-5; the table's D call, TRBD1, was not checked against the DNA. TRBV12-2 is a pseudogene segment. The CDR3 contains 21 residues. The DNA of the CDR3 is TGTGCAAGTCGCTCAGTAGGGTTAGACAGGGATATAGCGAAGGGCAATCAGCCCCAGCATTTT. The encoded protein is CASRSVGLDRDIAKGNQPQHF.

The chain links TRBV6-5 to TRBJ2-1; 11 bases are shared with TRBD2. Germline values: CDR1 MNHEY, CDR2 SVGAGI. Losses at the gene ends were 6 bases for V and 10 bases for J; bases not matched to a gene: 5. This CDR3 comprises 13 residues. CDR3 DNA: TGTGCCAGCAGACCCGGACTAGCGGGCGAGCAGTTCTTC. This translates into CASRPGLAGEQFF.

In regard to this clone: The junction and the germline gene differ at one end; a read error may be behind it. The V gene is TRBV7-3, the J gene TRBJ1-5; D perhaps matches TRBD1 (5 bases). The CDR3 covers 12 residues. Germline V gives CDR1 SGHTA, CDR2 FQGTGA. CDR3 bases: TGTGCCAGCAGCTTATCCGGGGGTCCCCTGCATTTT. It translates to CASSLSGGPLHF.

This rearrangement joins TRBV19 to TRBJ1-1; D is possibly TRBD1 (5 bases). The length of the CDR3 is 14 residues. V gave up 8 bases and J gave up 5 bases, with 18 bases separating them. CDR1 is LNHDA and CDR2 is SQIVND in the germline V gene (reference sequence). The CDR3 nucleotides are TGTGCCAGTTCTAGGGAGGGGACCCTAACTGAAGCTTTCTTT. Residues: CASSREGTLTEAFF.

This clone was seen just once. The chain has TRBV5-8 and TRBJ2-7, with D perhaps matching TRBD1 (5 bases). Trimming shortened V by 0 bases and J by 1 base, and 8 bases separated the two germline ends. Germline V gene data show CDR1 as SGHTS and CDR2 as YDEGEE. The CDR3 runs 14 residues. CDR3: CASSLVDTSYEQYF. In DNA form, the CDR3 reads TGTGCCAGCAGCTTGGTGGACACTTCCTACGAGCAGTACTTC.

The J gene is TRBJ2-4, the V gene TRBV19, with 10 bases identical to TRBD2. The germline V gene has CDR1 LNHDA and CDR2 SQIVND (reference sequence). The J segment lost 0 bases and the V segment lost 1 base, leaving 15 bases of the junction unmatched. CDR3 length: 21 residues. This CDR3 reads CASSIGLAGALLSVAKNIQYF. The CDR3 bases are TGTGCCAGTAGTATAGGGCTAGCGGGGGCCCTATTGAGCGTAGCCAAAAACATTCAGTACTTC.

This rearrangement joins TRBV7-3 to TRBJ2-2; possible D gene TRBD1, 5 bases. The ends were cut back, 5 bases at V and 6 bases at J, with 19 bases in the middle. CDR3 length: 16 residues. Per the germline V gene, CDR1 is SGHTA and CDR2 is FQGTGA. In nucleotides, the CDR3 is TGTGCCAGCAGCCCAGGGTGGCCTACTGAGGCCGGGGAGCTGTTTTTT. Its protein is CASSPGWPTEAGELFF.

The chain recombines TRBV29-1 with TRBJ1-4; the match to TRBD1 covers 7 bases. CDR3 length: 15 amino acids. Losses at the gene ends were 3 bases for V and 5 bases for J; bases not matched to a gene: 9. In germline, CDR1 is SQVTM, CDR2 ANQGSEA. CDR3 residues: CSVDLTGQQNEKLFF. The CDR3 DNA is TGCAGCGTTGACCTTACGGGACAGCAGAATGAAAAACTGTTTTTT.

This chain joins TRBV6-5 and TRBJ1-1; 7 bases line up with TRBD1. Germline V gene lookup returns CDR1 MNHEY and CDR2 SVGAGI. J was trimmed by 1 base and V by 7 bases; bases with no gene match: 9. CDR3 length: 15 residues. The CDR3 spells CASTKRDRSNTEAFF. CDR3 DNA: TGTGCCAGCACCAAAAGGGACAGATCGAACACTGAAGCTTTCTTT.

This sequence joins TRBV14 and TRBJ1-6, with a weak D call TRBD1 (6 bases). The germline gives CDR1 SGHDN, CDR2 FVKESK. CDR3 length: 14 amino acids. Trimming took off 10 bases at V and 9 bases at J, with 19 bases between the two ends. In DNA, the CDR3 is TGTGCCACCGCGCGGGCAGGGGAAGGTTCACCCCTCCACTTT. Translating gives CATARAGEGSPLHF.

V is TRBV9 and J is TRBJ2-1; D gene unclear. The germline gives CDR1 SGDLS, CDR2 YYNGEE. The CDR3 is made up of 16 amino acids. Trimming took 0 bases from V and 4 from J, leaving 14 bases between them. CDR3 DNA sequence: TGTGCCAGCAGCGTAGCCGGGTCTTCTAGATACAATGAGCAGTTCTTC. Its protein product is CASSVAGSSRYNEQFF.

V gene TRBV5-1 combines with J gene TRBJ1-3, with TRBD1 matching 7 bases. V was pared by 4 bases and J by 1 base, with 5 bases of the junction left unmatched. Germline V gives CDR1 SGHRS, CDR2 YFSETQ. The CDR3 runs 15 residues. CDR3: CASSIATGSGNTIYF. The CDR3 DNA follows: TGCGCCAGCAGCATAGCGACAGGGTCTGGAAACACCATATATTTT.